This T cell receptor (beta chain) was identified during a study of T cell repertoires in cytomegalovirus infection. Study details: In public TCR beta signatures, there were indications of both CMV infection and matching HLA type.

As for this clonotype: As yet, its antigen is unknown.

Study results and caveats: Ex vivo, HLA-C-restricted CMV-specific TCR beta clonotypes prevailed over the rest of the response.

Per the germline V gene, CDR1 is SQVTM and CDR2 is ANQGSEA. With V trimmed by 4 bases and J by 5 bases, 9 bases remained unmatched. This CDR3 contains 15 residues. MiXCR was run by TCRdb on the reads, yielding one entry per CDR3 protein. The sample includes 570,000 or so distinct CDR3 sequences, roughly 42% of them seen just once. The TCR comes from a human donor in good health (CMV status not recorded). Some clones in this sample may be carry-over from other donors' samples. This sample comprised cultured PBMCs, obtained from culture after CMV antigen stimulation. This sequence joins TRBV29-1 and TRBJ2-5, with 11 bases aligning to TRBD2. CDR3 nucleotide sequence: TGCAGCGTTGTCGGTAGCGGGGGGGTTTGGGAGACCCAGTACTTC. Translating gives CSVVGSGGVWETQYF.